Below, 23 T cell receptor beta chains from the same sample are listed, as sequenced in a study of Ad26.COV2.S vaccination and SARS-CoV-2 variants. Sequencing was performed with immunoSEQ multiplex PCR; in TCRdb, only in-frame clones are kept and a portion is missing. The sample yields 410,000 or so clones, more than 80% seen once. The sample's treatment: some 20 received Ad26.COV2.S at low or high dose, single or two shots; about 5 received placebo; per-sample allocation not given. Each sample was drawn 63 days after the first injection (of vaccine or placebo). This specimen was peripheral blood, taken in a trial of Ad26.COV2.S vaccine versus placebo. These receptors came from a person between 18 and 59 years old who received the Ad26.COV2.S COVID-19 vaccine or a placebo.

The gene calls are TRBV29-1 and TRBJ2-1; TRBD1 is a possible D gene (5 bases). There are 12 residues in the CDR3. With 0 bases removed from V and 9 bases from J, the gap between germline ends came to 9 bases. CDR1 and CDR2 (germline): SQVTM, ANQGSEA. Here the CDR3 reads CSVEDGAGEQFF. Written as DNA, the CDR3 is TGCAGCGTTGAAGATGGGGCAGGTGAGCAGTTCTTC.

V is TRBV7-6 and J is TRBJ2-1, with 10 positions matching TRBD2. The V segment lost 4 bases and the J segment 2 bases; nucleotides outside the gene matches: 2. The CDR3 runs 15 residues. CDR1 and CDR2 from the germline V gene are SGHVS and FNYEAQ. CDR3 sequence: CASSSGLAAYNEQFF. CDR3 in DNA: TGTGCCAGCAGCTCAGGACTAGCGGCCTACAATGAGCAGTTCTTC.

The CDR3 DNA is TGTGCCAGCAGTGACAGGGGAGCCCAGCATTTT. It is translated as CASSDRGAQHF. V and J are TRBV2 and TRBJ1-5, with a possible D match to TRBD1 (6 bases). The germline V gene has CDR1 SNHLY and CDR2 FYNNEI. Trimming cost V 3 bases and J 11 bases, with 8 bases left between them. The length of the CDR3 is 11 residues.

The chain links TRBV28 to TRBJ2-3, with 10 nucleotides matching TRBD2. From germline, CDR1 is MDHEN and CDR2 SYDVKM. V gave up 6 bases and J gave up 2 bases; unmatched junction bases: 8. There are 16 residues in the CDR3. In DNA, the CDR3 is TGTGCCAGCAGGAAACCGACTAGCGGGTTCACAGATACGCAGTATTTT. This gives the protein CASRKPTSGFTDTQYF. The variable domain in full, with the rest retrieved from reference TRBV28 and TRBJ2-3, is DVKVTQSSRYLVKRTGEKVFLECVQDMDHENMFWYRQDPGLGLRLIYFSYDVKMKEKGDIPEGYSVSREKKERFSLILESASTNQTSMYLCASRKPTSGFTDTQYFGPGTRLTVL.

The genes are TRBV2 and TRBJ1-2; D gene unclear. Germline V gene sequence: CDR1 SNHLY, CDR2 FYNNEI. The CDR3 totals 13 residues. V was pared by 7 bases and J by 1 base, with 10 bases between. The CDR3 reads CASMTRINYGYTF. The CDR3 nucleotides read TGTGCCAGCATGACCAGGATTAACTATGGCTACACCTTC. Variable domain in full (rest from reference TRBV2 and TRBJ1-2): EPEVTQTPSHQVTQMGQEVILRCVPISNHLYFYWYRQILGQKVEFLVSFYNNEISEKSEIFDDQFSVERPDGSNFTLKIRSTKLEDSAMYFCASMTRINYGYTFGSGTRLTVV.

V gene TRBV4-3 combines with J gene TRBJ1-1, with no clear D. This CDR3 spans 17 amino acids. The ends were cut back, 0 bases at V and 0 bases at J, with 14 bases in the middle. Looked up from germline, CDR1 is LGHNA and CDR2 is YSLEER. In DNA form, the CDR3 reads TGCGCCAGCAGCCAAGATTGGTTGGGCACCTTGAACACTGAAGCTTTCTTT. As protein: CASSQDWLGTLNTEAFF.

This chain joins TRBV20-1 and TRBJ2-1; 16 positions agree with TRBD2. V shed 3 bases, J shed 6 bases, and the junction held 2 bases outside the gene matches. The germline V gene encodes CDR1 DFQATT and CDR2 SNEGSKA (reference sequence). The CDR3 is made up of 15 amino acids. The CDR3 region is CSASGTSGRGNEQFF. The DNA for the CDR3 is TGCAGTGCTAGTGGGACTAGCGGGAGGGGCAATGAGCAGTTCTTC.

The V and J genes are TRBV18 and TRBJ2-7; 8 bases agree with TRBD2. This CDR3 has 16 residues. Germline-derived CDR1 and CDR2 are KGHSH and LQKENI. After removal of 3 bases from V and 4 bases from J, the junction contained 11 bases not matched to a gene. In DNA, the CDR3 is TGTGCCAGCTCACCTCAACCGGGACTAGTTATATACGAGCAGTACTTC. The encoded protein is CASSPQPGLVIYEQYF.

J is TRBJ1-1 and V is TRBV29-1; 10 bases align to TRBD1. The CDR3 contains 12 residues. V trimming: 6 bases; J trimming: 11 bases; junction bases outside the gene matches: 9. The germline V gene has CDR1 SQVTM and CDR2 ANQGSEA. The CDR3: CSVPGTGAFAFF. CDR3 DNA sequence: TGCAGCGTGCCCGGGACAGGGGCCTTCGCTTTCTTT.

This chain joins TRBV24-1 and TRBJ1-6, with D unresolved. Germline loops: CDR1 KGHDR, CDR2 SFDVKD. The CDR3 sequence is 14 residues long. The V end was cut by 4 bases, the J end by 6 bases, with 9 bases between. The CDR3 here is CATSEVTVNSPLHF. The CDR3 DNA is TGTGCCACCAGTGAGGTGACGGTTAATTCACCCCTCCACTTT.

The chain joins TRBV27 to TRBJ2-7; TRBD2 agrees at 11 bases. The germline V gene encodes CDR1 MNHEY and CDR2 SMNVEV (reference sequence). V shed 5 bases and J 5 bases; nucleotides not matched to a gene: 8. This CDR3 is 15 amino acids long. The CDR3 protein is CASSPLAGGPHEQYF. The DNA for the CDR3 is TGTGCCAGCAGTCCATTAGCGGGAGGGCCACACGAGCAGTACTTC.

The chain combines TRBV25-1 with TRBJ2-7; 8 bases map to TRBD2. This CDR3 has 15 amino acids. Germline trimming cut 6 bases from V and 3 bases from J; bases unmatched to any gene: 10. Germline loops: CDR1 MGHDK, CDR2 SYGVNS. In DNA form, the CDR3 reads TGTGCCAGCAGCGATACTAGCGGACCTGACTACGAGCAGTACTTC. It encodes CASSDTSGPDYEQYF.

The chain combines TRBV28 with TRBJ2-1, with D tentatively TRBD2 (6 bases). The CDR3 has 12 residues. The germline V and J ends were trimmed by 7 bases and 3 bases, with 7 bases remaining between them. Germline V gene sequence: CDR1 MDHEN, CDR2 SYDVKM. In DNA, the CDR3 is TGTGCCAGCAAGGGACTCTACAATGAGCAGTTCTTC. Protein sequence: CASKGLYNEQFF. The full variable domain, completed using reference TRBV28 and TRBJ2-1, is DVKVTQSSRYLVKRTGEKVFLECVQDMDHENMFWYRQDPGLGLRLIYFSYDVKMKEKGDIPEGYSVSREKKERFSLILESASTNQTSMYLCASKGLYNEQFFGPGTRLTVL.

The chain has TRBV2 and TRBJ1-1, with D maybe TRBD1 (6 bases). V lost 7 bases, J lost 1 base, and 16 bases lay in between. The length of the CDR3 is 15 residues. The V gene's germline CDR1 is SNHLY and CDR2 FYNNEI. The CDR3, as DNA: TGTGCCAGCATCGGGACACAAACCGGGAACACTGAAGCTTTCTTT. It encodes CASIGTQTGNTEAFF. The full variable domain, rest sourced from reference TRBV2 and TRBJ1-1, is EPEVTQTPSHQVTQMGQEVILRCVPISNHLYFYWYRQILGQKVEFLVSFYNNEISEKSEIFDDQFSVERPDGSNFTLKIRSTKLEDSAMYFCASIGTQTGNTEAFFGQGTRLTVV.

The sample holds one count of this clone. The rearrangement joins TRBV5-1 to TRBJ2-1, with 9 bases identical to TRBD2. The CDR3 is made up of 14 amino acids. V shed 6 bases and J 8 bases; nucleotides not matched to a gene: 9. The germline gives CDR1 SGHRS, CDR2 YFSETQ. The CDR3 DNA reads TGCGCCAGCAAAGGGGGACTAGCATTCGATGAGCAGTTCTTC. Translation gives CASKGGLAFDEQFF.

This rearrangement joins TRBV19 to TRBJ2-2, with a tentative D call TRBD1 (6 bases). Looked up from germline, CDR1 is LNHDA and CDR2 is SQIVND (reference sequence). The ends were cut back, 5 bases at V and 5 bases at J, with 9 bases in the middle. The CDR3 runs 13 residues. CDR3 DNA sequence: TGTGCCAGTAGTGAACAGGGAACCGGGGAGCTGTTTTTT. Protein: CASSEQGTGELFF.

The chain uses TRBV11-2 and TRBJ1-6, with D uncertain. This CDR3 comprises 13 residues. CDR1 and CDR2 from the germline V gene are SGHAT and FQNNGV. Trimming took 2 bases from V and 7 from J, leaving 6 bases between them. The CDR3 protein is CASSLSWNSPLHF. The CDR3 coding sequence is TGTGCCAGCAGCTTAAGTTGGAATTCACCCCTCCACTTT.

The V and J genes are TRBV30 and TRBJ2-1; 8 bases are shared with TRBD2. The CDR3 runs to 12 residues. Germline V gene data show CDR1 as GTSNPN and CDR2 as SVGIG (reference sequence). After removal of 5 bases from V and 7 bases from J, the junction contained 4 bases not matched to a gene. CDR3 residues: CAWEREKNEQFF. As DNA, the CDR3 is TGTGCCTGGGAGCGGGAGAAAAATGAGCAGTTCTTC.

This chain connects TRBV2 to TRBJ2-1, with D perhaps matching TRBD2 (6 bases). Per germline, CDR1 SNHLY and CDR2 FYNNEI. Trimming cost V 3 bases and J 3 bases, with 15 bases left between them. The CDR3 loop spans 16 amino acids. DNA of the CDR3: TGTGCCAGCAGTGAGGGGAGGTTGTTGGGCTACAATGAGCAGTTCTTC. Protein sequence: CASSEGRLLGYNEQFF.

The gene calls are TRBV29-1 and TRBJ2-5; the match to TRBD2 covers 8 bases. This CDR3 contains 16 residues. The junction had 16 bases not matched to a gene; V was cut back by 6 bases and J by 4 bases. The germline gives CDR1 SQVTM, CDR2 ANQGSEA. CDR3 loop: CSVTPGLGTARETQYF. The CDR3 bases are TGCAGCGTAACACCGGGACTAGGGACGGCGCGAGAGACCCAGTACTTC. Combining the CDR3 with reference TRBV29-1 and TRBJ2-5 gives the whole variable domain SAVISQKPSRDICQRGTSLTIQCQVDSQVTMMFWYRQQPGQSLTLIATANQGSEATYESGFVIDKFPISRPNLTFSTLTVSNMSPEDSSIYLCSVTPGLGTARETQYFGPGTRLLVL.

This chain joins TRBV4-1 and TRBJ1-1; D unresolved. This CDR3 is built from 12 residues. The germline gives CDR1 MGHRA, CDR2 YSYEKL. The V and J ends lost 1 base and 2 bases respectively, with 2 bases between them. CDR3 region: CASSQGNTEAFF. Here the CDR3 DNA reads TGCGCCAGCAGCCAAGGTAACACTGAAGCTTTCTTT.

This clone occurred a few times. CDR3 in DNA: TGTGCCAGCAGCCAGGGGGTCTACGAGCAGTACTTC. Its protein is CASSQGVYEQYF. The gene calls are TRBV3-1 (or the pseudogene TRBV3-2) and TRBJ2-7; the D call may be TRBD1 or TRBD2 (5 bases each). The V end lost 3 bases, the J end lost 3 bases, and 6 bases lay between the germline ends. In germline, CDR1 is LGHDT, CDR2 YNNKEL (reference sequence). The CDR3 is 12 amino acids.

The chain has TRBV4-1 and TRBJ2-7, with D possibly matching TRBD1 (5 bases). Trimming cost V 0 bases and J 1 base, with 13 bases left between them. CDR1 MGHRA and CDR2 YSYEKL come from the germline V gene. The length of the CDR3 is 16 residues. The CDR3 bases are TGCGCCAGCAGCCAAGAAACAGGCTTCCCTTCCTACGAGCAGTACTTC. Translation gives CASSQETGFPSYEQYF.